The 13 T cell receptor beta chains below were found in one sample sequenced in a study of blood T cell repertoires in COVID-19. Assay used: immunoSEQ multiplex PCR; TCRdb lists only in-frame clones, some missing. The sample has roughly 100,000 clones, approximately 80% seen once; the top ten hold roughly a quarter. Sequenced input: peripheral blood. These receptor sequences come from a man between 60 and 75 years old with acute or convalescent COVID-19.

V and J are TRBV28 and TRBJ1-1; D is unclear. Per germline, CDR1 MDHEN and CDR2 SYDVKM. The V and J ends lost 3 bases and 1 base respectively, with 15 bases between them. CDR3 size: 16 residues. The CDR3 coding sequence is TGTGCCAGCAGTTTCCCAATGAGGCCCTCGAACACTGAAGCTTTCTTT. Translating gives CASSFPMRPSNTEAFF.

The count of this clone is one. CDR3 residues: CATSRDLGGADTQYF. The CDR3, as DNA: TGTGCCACCAGCAGAGACCTGGGCGGGGCAGATACGCAGTATTTT. The chain has TRBV15 and TRBJ2-3; possible D gene TRBD2, 6 bases. The length of the CDR3 is 15 residues. V gave up 0 bases and J gave up 4 bases, with 11 bases separating them. Germline V CDR1 and CDR2: LNHNV, YYDKDF (reference sequence). Full variable domain (remainder filled in from reference TRBV15 and TRBJ2-3): DAMVIQNPRYQVTQFGKPVTLSCSQTLNHNVMYWYQQKSSQAPKLLFHYYDKDFNNEADTPDNFQSRRPNTSFCFLDIRSPGLGDTAMYLCATSRDLGGADTQYFGPGTRLTVL.

The rearrangement links TRBV11-2 to TRBJ2-2, with 8 bases matching TRBD2. Looked up from germline, CDR1 is SGHAT and CDR2 is FQNNGV. The CDR3 is 16 residues long. J lost 4 bases, V lost 5 bases, and 9 bases had no gene match. The CDR3 region is CASSKSAGEGTGELFF. CDR3 nucleotide sequence: TGTGCCAGCAGCAAATCAGCGGGAGAGGGCACCGGGGAGCTGTTTTTT.

The chain recombines TRBV7-2 with TRBJ1-2; D gene unclear. CDR1 SGHTA and CDR2 FQGNSA come from the germline V gene. The CDR3 consists of 13 residues. Trimming took 0 bases from V and 4 from J, leaving 6 bases between them. The CDR3 protein is CASSLASSYGYTF. CDR3 in DNA: TGTGCCAGCAGCTTAGCCTCCAGCTATGGCTACACCTTC.

This clone was counted once. The rearrangement joins TRBV10-3 to TRBJ2-1; the match to TRBD1 covers 9 bases. The CDR3 spans 15 residues. Germline CDR1 and CDR2: ENHRY and SYGVKD. After removal of 4 bases from V and 6 bases from J, the junction contained 7 bases not matched to a gene. The CDR3 loop is CAISATGGPLNEQFF. In DNA, the CDR3 is TGTGCCATCAGTGCGACAGGGGGTCCCCTCAATGAGCAGTTCTTC.

This clone was seen a single time. V usage is TRBV29-1 and J usage is TRBJ1-2, with TRBD1 matching over 8 bases. This CDR3 region has 13 residues. The V gene's germline CDR1 is SQVTM and CDR2 ANQGSEA. V shed 6 bases, J shed 8 bases, and the junction held 11 bases outside the gene matches. The chain's CDR3 is CSVITDRGSGYTF. DNA of the CDR3: TGCAGCGTAATCACAGACAGGGGATCCGGCTACACCTTC.

The V and J genes are TRBV5-1 and TRBJ1-6, with 7 bases fitting TRBD1. V trimming: 4 bases; J trimming: 9 bases; junction bases outside the gene matches: 10. The germline V gene encodes CDR1 SGHRS and CDR2 YFSETQ. There are 15 residues in the CDR3. In DNA form, the CDR3 reads TGCGCCAGCAGCATTCAACACAGGGGCGGTTCACCCCTCCACTTT. This codes for CASSIQHRGGSPLHF.

The chain uses TRBV5-5 and TRBJ2-1; D is unclear. The CDR3 has 16 amino acids. V was pared by 0 bases and J by 4 bases, with 14 bases between. Germline assignment: CDR1 SGHKS and CDR2 YYEKEE (reference sequence). CDR3 coding DNA: TGTGCCAGCAGCTTGGCCGGAGACCGCTCGTACAATGAGCAGTTCTTC. Translating gives CASSLAGDRSYNEQFF.

The gene calls are TRBV11-2 and TRBJ2-1; 9 nucleotides align to TRBD2. CDR1 and CDR2 from the germline V gene are SGHAT and FQNNGV. Trimming cost V 5 bases and J 6 bases; bases outside gene matches: 14. This CDR3 comprises 17 residues. The CDR3 here is CASSLLSSMTSGNEQFF. The CDR3 DNA is TGTGCCAGCAGCCTACTATCCTCCATGACTAGCGGCAATGAGCAGTTCTTC. The variable domain in full, with the rest retrieved from reference TRBV11-2 and TRBJ2-1, is EAGVAQSPRYKIIEKRQSVAFWCNPISGHATLYWYQQILGQGPKLLIQFQNNGVVDDSQLPKDRFSAERLKGVDSTLKIQPAKLEDSAVYLCASSLLSSMTSGNEQFFGPGTRLTVL.

The gene calls are TRBV5-6 and TRBJ2-7; no clear D. Germline V gives CDR1 SGHDT, CDR2 YYEEEE. The CDR3 has 15 amino acids. The V gene lost 1 base and the J gene lost 2 bases, with 13 bases spanning the gap. The CDR3 region has the DNA TGTGCCAGCAGCTTGATCACAGTCCACCCCTACGAGCAGTACTTC. This encodes CASSLITVHPYEQYF.

This clone was counted between two and nine times. This sequence joins TRBV6-5 and TRBJ2-1; no reliable D call. Germline V CDR1 and CDR2: MNHEY, SVGAGI. V lost 0 bases, J lost 10 bases, and 13 bases lay in between. The CDR3 is 14 amino acids. CDR3 residues: CASSYSRLSLEQFF. In DNA, the CDR3 is TGTGCCAGCAGTTACTCGCGGCTCTCCCTAGAGCAGTTCTTC.

This clone was recorded a few times. The chain is built from TRBV21-1 and TRBJ1-5; the listed D gene, TRBD1, was not tested against the DNA. TRBV21-1 is a documented pseudogene. The CDR3 consists of 19 residues. The CDR3 sequence is CASSKLVRTHVDVKQPQHF. The DNA for the CDR3 is TGTGCCAGCAGCAAATTGGTAAGGACACACGTCGATGTGAAGCAGCCCCAGCATTTT.

This chain uses TRBV3-1 (or the pseudogene TRBV3-2) with TRBJ2-1, with 7 bases fitting TRBD2. This CDR3 is built from 13 residues. Germline V gene lookup returns CDR1 LGHDT and CDR2 YNNKEL (reference sequence). After removal of 4 bases from V and 10 bases from J, the junction contained 7 bases not matched to a gene. The CDR3 reads CASSPRLAGEQFF. CDR3 sequence (DNA): TGTGCCAGCAGCCCCCGACTAGCTGGAGAGCAGTTCTTC.